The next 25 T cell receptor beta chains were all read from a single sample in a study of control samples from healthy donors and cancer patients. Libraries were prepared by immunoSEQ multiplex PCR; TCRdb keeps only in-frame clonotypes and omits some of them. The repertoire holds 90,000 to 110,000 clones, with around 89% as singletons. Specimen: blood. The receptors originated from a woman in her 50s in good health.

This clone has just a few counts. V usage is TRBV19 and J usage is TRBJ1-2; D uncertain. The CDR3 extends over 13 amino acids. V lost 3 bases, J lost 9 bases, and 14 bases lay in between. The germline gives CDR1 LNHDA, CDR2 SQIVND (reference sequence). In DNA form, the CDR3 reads TGTGCCAGTAGTATGATGGGGTTGCCTAGCTACACCTTC. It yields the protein CASSMMGLPSYTF.

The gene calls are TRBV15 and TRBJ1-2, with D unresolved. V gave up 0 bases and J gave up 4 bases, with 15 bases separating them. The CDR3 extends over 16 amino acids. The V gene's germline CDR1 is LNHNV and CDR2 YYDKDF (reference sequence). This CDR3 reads CATSRDGKRAPYGYTF. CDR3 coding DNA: TGTGCCACCAGCAGAGATGGAAAACGGGCTCCCTATGGCTACACCTTC.

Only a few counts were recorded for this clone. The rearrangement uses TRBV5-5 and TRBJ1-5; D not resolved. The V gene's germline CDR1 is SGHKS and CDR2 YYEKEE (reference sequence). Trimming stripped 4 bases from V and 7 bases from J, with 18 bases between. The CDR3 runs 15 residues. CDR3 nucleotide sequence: TGTGCCAGCAGCCTATCTACACGATCTTCCCAGCCCCAGCATTTT. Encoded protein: CASSLSTRSSQPQHF.

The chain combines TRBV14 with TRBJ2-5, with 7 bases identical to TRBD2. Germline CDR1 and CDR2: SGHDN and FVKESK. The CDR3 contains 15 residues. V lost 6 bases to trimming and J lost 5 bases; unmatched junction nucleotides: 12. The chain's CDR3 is CASSTRTSVSETQYF. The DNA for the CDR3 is TGTGCCAGCAGTACCCGGACTAGTGTTAGTGAGACCCAGTACTTC.

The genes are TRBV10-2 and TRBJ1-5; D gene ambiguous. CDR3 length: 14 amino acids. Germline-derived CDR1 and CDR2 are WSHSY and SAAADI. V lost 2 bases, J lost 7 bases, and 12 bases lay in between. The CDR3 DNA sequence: TGCGCCAGCAGTGAGGGCCTACTCATACAGCCCCAGCATTTT. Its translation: CASSEGLLIQPQHF.

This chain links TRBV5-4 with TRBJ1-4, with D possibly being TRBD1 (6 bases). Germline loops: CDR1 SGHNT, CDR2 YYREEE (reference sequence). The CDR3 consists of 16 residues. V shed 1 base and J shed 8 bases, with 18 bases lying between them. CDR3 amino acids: CASSLYGGAAPEKLFF. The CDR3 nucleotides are TGTGCCAGCAGCTTGTACGGGGGGGCTGCCCCGGAAAAACTGTTTTTT. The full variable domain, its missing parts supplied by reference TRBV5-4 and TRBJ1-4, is ETGVTQSPTHLIKTRGQQVTLRCSSQSGHNTVSWYQQALGQGPQFIFQYYREEENGRGNFPPRFSGLQFPNYSSELNVNALELDDSALYLCASSLYGGAAPEKLFFGSGTQLSVL.

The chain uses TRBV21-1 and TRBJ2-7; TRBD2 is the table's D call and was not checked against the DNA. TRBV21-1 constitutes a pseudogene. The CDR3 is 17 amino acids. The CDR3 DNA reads TGTGCCAGCAGCATAAACGTCTCTAGTAGCCGGGCCTACGAGCAGTACGTC. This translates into CASSINVSSSRAYEQYV.

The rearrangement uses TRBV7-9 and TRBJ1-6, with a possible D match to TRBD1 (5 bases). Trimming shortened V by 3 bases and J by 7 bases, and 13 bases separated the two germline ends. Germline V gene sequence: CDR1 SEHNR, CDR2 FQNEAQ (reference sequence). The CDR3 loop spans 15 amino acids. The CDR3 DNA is TGTGCCAGCAGCTTTCGGGAAGGGGTAAATTCACCCCTCCACTTT. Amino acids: CASSFREGVNSPLHF.

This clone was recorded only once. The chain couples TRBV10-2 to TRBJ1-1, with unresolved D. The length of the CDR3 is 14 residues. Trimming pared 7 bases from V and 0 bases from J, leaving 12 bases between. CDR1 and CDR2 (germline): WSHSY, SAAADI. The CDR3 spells CASTFDYLNTEAFF. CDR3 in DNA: TGCGCCAGCACTTTCGACTATTTGAACACTGAAGCTTTCTTT.

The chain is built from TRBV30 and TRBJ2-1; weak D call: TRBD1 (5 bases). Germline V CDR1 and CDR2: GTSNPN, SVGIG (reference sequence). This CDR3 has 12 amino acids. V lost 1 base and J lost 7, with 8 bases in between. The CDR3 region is CAWSAGMNEQFF. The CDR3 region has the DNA TGTGCCTGGAGTGCAGGGATGAATGAGCAGTTCTTC.

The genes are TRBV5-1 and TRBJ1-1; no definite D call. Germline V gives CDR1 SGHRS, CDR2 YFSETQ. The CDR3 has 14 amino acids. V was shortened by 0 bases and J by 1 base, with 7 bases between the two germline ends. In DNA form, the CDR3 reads TGCGCCAGCAGCTTGGTTGCGGGGAACACTGAAGCTTTCTTT. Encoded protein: CASSLVAGNTEAFF.

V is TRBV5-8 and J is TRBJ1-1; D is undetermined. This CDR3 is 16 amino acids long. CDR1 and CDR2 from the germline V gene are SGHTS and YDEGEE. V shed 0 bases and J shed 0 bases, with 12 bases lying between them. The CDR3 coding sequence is TGTGCCAGCAGCTTGGGCTTCAGACGGGTGAACACTGAAGCTTTCTTT. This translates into CASSLGFRRVNTEAFF.

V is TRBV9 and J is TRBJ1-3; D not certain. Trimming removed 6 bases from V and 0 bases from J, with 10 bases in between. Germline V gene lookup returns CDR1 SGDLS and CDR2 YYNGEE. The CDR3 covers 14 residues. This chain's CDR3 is CASMTGLSGNTIYF. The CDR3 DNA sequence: TGTGCCAGCATGACGGGCCTCTCTGGAAACACCATATATTTT.

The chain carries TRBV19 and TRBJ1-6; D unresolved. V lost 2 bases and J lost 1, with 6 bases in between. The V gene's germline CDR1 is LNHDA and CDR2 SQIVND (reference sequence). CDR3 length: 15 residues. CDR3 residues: CASSIHDSYNSPLHF. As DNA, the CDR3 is TGTGCCAGTAGTATACATGATTCCTATAATTCACCCCTCCACTTT. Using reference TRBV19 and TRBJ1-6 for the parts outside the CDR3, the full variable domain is DGGITQSPKYLFRKEGQNVTLSCEQNLNHDAMYWYRQDPGQGLRLIYYSQIVNDFQKGDIAEGYSVSREKKESFPLTVTSAQKNPTAFYLCASSIHDSYNSPLHFGNGTRLTVT.

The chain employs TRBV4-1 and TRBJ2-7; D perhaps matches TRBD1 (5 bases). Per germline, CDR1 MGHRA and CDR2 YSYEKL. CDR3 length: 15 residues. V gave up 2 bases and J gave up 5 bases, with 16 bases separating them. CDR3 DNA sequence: TGCGCCAGCAGCCAAATGGGCAGGGCCTGGGACGAGCAGTACGTC. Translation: CASSQMGRAWDEQYV.

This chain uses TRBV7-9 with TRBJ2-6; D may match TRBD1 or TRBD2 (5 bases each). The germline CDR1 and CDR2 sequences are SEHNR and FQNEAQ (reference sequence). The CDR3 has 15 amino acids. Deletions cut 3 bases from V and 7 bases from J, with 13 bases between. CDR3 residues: CASSFWDGSANVLTF. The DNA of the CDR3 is TGTGCCAGCAGCTTTTGGGACGGGTCCGCCAACGTCCTGACTTTC.

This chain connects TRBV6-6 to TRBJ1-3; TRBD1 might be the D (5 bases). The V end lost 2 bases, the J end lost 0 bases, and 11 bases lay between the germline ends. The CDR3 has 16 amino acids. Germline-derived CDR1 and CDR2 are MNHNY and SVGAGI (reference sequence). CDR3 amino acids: CASSYGGAFSGNTIYF. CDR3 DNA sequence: TGTGCCAGCAGTTACGGTGGGGCTTTCTCTGGAAACACCATATATTTT.

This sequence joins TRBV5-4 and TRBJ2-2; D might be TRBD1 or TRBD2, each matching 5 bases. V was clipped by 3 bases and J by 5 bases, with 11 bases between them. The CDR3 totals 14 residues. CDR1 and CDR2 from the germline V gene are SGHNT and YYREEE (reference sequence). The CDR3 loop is CASSWDLQTGELFF. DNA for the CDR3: TGTGCCAGCAGCTGGGACCTCCAGACCGGGGAGCTGTTTTTT.

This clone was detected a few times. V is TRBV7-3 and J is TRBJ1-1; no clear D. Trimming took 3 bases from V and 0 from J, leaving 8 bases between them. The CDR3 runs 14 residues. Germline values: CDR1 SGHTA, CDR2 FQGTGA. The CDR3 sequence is CASSFRGLNTEAFF. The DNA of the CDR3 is TGTGCCAGCAGCTTCCGCGGACTGAACACTGAAGCTTTCTTT.

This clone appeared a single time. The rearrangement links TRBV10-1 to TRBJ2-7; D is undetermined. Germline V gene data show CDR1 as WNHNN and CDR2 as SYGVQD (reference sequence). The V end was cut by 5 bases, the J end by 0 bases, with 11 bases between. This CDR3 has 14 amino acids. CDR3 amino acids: CASSLSRLSYEQYV. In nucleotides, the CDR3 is TGCGCCAGCAGTTTAAGTCGCCTCTCCTACGAGCAGTACGTC.

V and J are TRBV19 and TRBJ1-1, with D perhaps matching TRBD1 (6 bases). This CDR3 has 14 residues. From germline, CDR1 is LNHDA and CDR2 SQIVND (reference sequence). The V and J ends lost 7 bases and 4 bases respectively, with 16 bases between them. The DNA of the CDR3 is TGTGCCAGTAACTTTGGAACAGGGATCACTGAAGCTTTCTTT. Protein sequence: CASNFGTGITEAFF.

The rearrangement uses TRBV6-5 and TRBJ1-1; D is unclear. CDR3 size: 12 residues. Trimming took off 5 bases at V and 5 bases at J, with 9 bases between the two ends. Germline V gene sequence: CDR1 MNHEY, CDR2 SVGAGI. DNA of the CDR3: TGTGCCAGCAGTCGTCCGGGAACTGAAGCTTTCTTT. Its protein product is CASSRPGTEAFF.

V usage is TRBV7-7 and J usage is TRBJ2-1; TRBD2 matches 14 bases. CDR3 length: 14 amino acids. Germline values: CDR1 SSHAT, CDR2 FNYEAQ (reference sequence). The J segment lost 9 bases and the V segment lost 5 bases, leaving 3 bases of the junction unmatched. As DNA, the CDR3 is TGTGCCAGCAGCCAAGGGACTAGCGGGAGTGAGCAGTTCTTC. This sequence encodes CASSQGTSGSEQFF. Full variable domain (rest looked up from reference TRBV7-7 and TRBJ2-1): GAGVSQSPRYKVTKRGQDVTLRCDPISSHATLYWYQQALGQGPEFLTYFNYEAQPDKSGLPSDRFSAERPEGSISTLTIQRTEQRDSAMYRCASSQGTSGSEQFFGPGTRLTVL.

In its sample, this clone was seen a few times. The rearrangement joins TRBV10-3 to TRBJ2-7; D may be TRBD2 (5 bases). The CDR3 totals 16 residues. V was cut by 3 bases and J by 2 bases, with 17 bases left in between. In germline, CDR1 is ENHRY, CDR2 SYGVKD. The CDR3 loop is CAISDDEAGKTYEQYF. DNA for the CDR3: TGTGCCATCAGTGACGACGAAGCCGGGAAGACCTACGAGCAGTACTTC.

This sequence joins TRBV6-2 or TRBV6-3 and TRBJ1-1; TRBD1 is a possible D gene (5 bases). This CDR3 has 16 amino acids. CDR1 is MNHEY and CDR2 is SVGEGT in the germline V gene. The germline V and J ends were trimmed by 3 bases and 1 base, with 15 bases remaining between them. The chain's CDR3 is CASSYSRDDENTEAFF. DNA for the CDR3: TGTGCCAGCAGTTATAGCAGGGATGACGAGAACACTGAAGCTTTCTTT.